A selection of T cell receptor beta chains follows, all from one sample in a study of blood T cell repertoires in COVID-19. Profiling relied on immunoSEQ multiplex PCR, and the TCRdb table lists in-frame clones only, not all of them. This table holds about 220,000 clones, approximately 84% found once. The sequencing input was peripheral blood. The origin of the receptors is a woman aged 55-70 years with acute or convalescent COVID-19. CDR3s include the opening cysteine and the closing phenylalanine or tryptophan. The D gene is left open where the match is weak. Not every row has a clone size; where given, it reads once, few, many or a size class.

CDR3nt: TGTGCCAGCAGTGAAAGGGCAGGGGGTGGCTACACCTTC
CDR3aa: CASSERAGGGYTF
v_gene: TRBV6-1
d_gene: TRBD1
j_gene: TRBJ1-2
abundance: .

CDR3nt: TGTGCCAGCAGTGAATTTCTGTTAATGAACACTGAAGCTTTCTTT
CDR3aa: CASSEFLLMNTEAFF
v_gene: TRBV2
d_gene: .
j_gene: TRBJ1-1
abundance: .

CDR3nt: TGCGCCAGCAGCCCCCCCGGGACTAACGTAATCTATGGCTACACCTTC
CDR3aa: CASSPPGTNVIYGYTF
v_gene: TRBV5-1
d_gene: .
j_gene: TRBJ1-2
abundance: .

CDR3nt: TGTGCCAGCAGCCCACACCCGGGGTCCGGGGAGCTGTTTTTT
CDR3aa: CASSPHPGSGELFF
v_gene: TRBV3-1/TRBV3-2
d_gene: .
j_gene: TRBJ2-2
abundance: .

CDR3nt: TGTGCCAGCAGCCTCGTAGTGGGGGGGCGCGGGGAAAAACTGTTTTTT
CDR3aa: CASSLVVGGRGEKLFF
v_gene: TRBV7-2
d_gene: .
j_gene: TRBJ1-4
abundance: .

CDR3nt: TGTGCCAGCTCAGGGAACACCATATATTTT
CDR3aa: CASSGNTIYF
v_gene: TRBV3-1/TRBV3-2
d_gene: .
j_gene: TRBJ1-3
abundance: .

CDR3nt: TGTGCCAGCAGCTTAGAAGGGGGCGGTGGTTCCTACAATGAGCAGTTCTTC
CDR3aa: CASSLEGGGGSYNEQFF
v_gene: TRBV13
d_gene: TRBD1
j_gene: TRBJ2-1
abundance: few

CDR3nt: TGCAGTGCTAGTGGGACAGGGGAGGTCGGCTACACCTTC
CDR3aa: CSASGTGEVGYTF
v_gene: TRBV20-1
d_gene: TRBD1
j_gene: TRBJ1-2
abundance: .

CDR3nt: TGTGCCAGCACCCAGACTAGCGGGGGGATTCAGTACTTC
CDR3aa: CASTQTSGGIQYF
v_gene: TRBV6-5
d_gene: TRBD2
j_gene: TRBJ2-4
abundance: .

CDR3nt: TGTGCCAGCAGCCCGACTAGCGGGGGGGCCTTAGATACGCAGTATTTT
CDR3aa: CASSPTSGGALDTQYF
v_gene: TRBV3-1/TRBV3-2
d_gene: TRBD2
j_gene: TRBJ2-3
abundance: once

CDR3nt: TGTGCCAGCAGCCTAACAGGGGGTGCGAACACCGGGGAGCTGTTTTTT
CDR3aa: CASSLTGGANTGELFF
v_gene: TRBV2
d_gene: TRBD1
j_gene: TRBJ2-2
abundance: .

CDR3nt: TGTGCCAGTAGTAGGGAAGGACAGGGAGGCGCTAACTATGGCTACACCTTC
CDR3aa: CASSREGQGGANYGYTF
v_gene: TRBV19
d_gene: TRBD1
j_gene: TRBJ1-2
abundance: .

CDR3nt: TGCAGCGTTGAGACAGGGGAAGTTGAGCAGTTCTTC
CDR3aa: CSVETGEVEQFF
v_gene: TRBV29-1
d_gene: TRBD1
j_gene: TRBJ2-1
abundance: .

CDR3nt: TGTGCCAGCCAAGGTTTCCGACCGGGGGGCCGTAGCTCCTACGAGCAGTACTTC
CDR3aa: CASQGFRPGGRSSYEQYF
v_gene: TRBV25-1
d_gene: .
j_gene: TRBJ2-7
abundance: .

CDR3nt: TGCGCCAGCAGGGGGACAGGGCTGAACACTGAAGCTTTCTTT
CDR3aa: CASRGTGLNTEAFF
v_gene: TRBV5-1
d_gene: TRBD1
j_gene: TRBJ1-1
abundance: .

CDR3nt: TGCGCCAGCAGCAGGGGGCGCGGTGATACGCAGTATTTT
CDR3aa: CASSRGRGDTQYF
v_gene: TRBV5-1
d_gene: TRBD1
j_gene: TRBJ2-3
abundance: .

CDR3nt: TGTGCCAGCAGTCCCCAACAGGGCCCCACCTACGAGCAGTACTTC
CDR3aa: CASSPQQGPTYEQYF
v_gene: TRBV27
d_gene: .
j_gene: TRBJ2-7
abundance: .

CDR3nt: TGTGCCAGCAGCACGAGCTCCTACAATGAGCAGTTCTTC
CDR3aa: CASSTSSYNEQFF
v_gene: TRBV9
d_gene: .
j_gene: TRBJ2-1
abundance: .

CDR3nt: TGTGCTACAACCAGGGGGACTAGCGCCTACAGCTCCTACGAGCAGTACTTC
CDR3aa: CATTRGTSAYSSYEQYF
v_gene: TRBV9
d_gene: TRBD2
j_gene: TRBJ2-7
abundance: .

CDR3nt: TGTGCCAGCAGCGTGGGGACAGGCTACGAGCAGTACTTC
CDR3aa: CASSVGTGYEQYF
v_gene: TRBV7-3
d_gene: TRBD1
j_gene: TRBJ2-7
abundance: .

CDR3nt: TGTGCCAGCAGCTGGGACACCTTCTATAATTCACCCCTCCACTTT
CDR3aa: CASSWDTFYNSPLHF
v_gene: TRBV5-8
d_gene: .
j_gene: TRBJ1-6
abundance: .

CDR3nt: TGTGCCAGCAGCTTGGGGAGCCGCTCTTACAATGAGCAGTTCTTC
CDR3aa: CASSLGSRSYNEQFF
v_gene: TRBV5-6
d_gene: .
j_gene: TRBJ2-1
abundance: .

CDR3nt: TGTGCCAGCAGCCAAGGGACTAGCGGCTCCTACGAGCAGTACTTC
CDR3aa: CASSQGTSGSYEQYF
v_gene: TRBV3-1/TRBV3-2
d_gene: TRBD2
j_gene: TRBJ2-7
abundance: few

CDR3nt: TGTGCCAGCAGCGGGTCAAAAATGTGGGGCATCGGGGAGCTGTTTTTT
CDR3aa: CASSGSKMWGIGELFF
v_gene: TRBV9
d_gene: .
j_gene: TRBJ2-2
abundance: .

CDR3nt: TGTGCCAGCACCCGGGACAGGTACAATGAGCAGTTCTTC
CDR3aa: CASTRDRYNEQFF
v_gene: TRBV2
d_gene: TRBD1
j_gene: TRBJ2-1
abundance: .

CDR3nt: TGCAGTGCTAGTCCTACTAGCGGGGGGCCTTCCTACGAGCAGTACTTC
CDR3aa: CSASPTSGGPSYEQYF
v_gene: TRBV20-1
d_gene: TRBD2
j_gene: TRBJ2-7
abundance: .

CDR3nt: TGTGCCAGCAGCCAAGACGGGGAGACTTCCTACGAGCAGTACTTC
CDR3aa: CASSQDGETSYEQYF
v_gene: TRBV14
d_gene: .
j_gene: TRBJ2-7
abundance: .

CDR3nt: TGTGCCAGCAGTTTATTGGTGGCTAGCGGGGGGGCCGGGCCAGATACGCAGTATTTT
CDR3aa: CASSLLVASGGAGPDTQYF
v_gene: TRBV27
d_gene: TRBD2
j_gene: TRBJ2-3
abundance: .

CDR3nt: TGTGCCAGCTTAGTGGGCCTCGACCGCGGGTCTACCTACGAGCAGTACTTC
CDR3aa: CASLVGLDRGSTYEQYF
v_gene: TRBV18
d_gene: .
j_gene: TRBJ2-7
abundance: .

CDR3nt: TGTGCCAGCAGTCGGAGAAGTAGGAATCAGCCCCAGCATTTT
CDR3aa: CASSRRSRNQPQHF
v_gene: TRBV6-5
d_gene: .
j_gene: TRBJ1-5
abundance: .

CDR3nt: TGTGCCAGCAGCTTAGGCACAGGGCAGAACACTGAAGCTTTCTTT
CDR3aa: CASSLGTGQNTEAFF
v_gene: TRBV7-9
d_gene: .
j_gene: TRBJ1-1
abundance: few

CDR3nt: TGTGCCAGCAGCGCAAGGACAGTGCAAGATACGCAGTATTTT
CDR3aa: CASSARTVQDTQYF
v_gene: TRBV7-2
d_gene: .
j_gene: TRBJ2-3
abundance: .

CDR3nt: TGCGCCAGCAGCCCGGAGTCTTATTCACTAGATACGCAGTATTTT
CDR3aa: CASSPESYSLDTQYF
v_gene: TRBV5-1
d_gene: .
j_gene: TRBJ2-3
abundance: .

CDR3nt: TGTGCCAGCAGTGATGAGGTTAACACTGAAGCTTTCTTT
CDR3aa: CASSDEVNTEAFF
v_gene: TRBV2
d_gene: .
j_gene: TRBJ1-1
abundance: .

CDR3nt: TGTGCCAGCAGCGCCCTGGACGGGCGGGACACTGAAGCTTTCTTT
CDR3aa: CASSALDGRDTEAFF
v_gene: TRBV9
d_gene: .
j_gene: TRBJ1-1
abundance: .

CDR3nt: TGTGCCAGCAGTTACAGGGCTAGCACTGAAGCTTTCTTT
CDR3aa: CASSYRASTEAFF
v_gene: TRBV27
d_gene: .
j_gene: TRBJ1-1
abundance: .

CDR3nt: TGTGCCAGCAGCCTTTCGGGACAGAAGGATGGCTACACCTTC
CDR3aa: CASSLSGQKDGYTF
v_gene: TRBV5-7
d_gene: TRBD1
j_gene: TRBJ1-2
abundance: .

CDR3nt: TGTGCCAGCAGTTACCCAGGGAAGTGGGGGGGTGATGAGCAGTTCTTC
CDR3aa: CASSYPGKWGGDEQFF
v_gene: TRBV6-2/TRBV6-3
d_gene: TRBD2
j_gene: TRBJ2-1
abundance: .

CDR3nt: TGCAGCGTTGAAGCGCACCAGTACACTGAAGCTTTCTTT
CDR3aa: CSVEAHQYTEAFF
v_gene: TRBV29-1
d_gene: .
j_gene: TRBJ1-1
abundance: .

CDR3nt: TGTGCCAGCAGGGTGACTGTGGCAGACTACAATGAGCAGTTCTTC
CDR3aa: CASRVTVADYNEQFF
v_gene: TRBV6-5
d_gene: .
j_gene: TRBJ2-1
abundance: once

CDR3nt: TGTGCCAGCAGCTTAGGGGGACAGGGATCCAACACTGAAGCTTTCTTT
CDR3aa: CASSLGGQGSNTEAFF
v_gene: TRBV7-8
d_gene: TRBD1
j_gene: TRBJ1-1
abundance: .

CDR3nt: TGTGCCAGCAGCGAGGGGGGGACTGAGAATTCACCCCTCCACTTT
CDR3aa: CASSEGGTENSPLHF
v_gene: TRBV9
d_gene: .
j_gene: TRBJ1-6
abundance: .

CDR3nt: TGTGCCAGCAGCCCATGGCGGGGTCGAGAGACCCAGTACTTC
CDR3aa: CASSPWRGRETQYF
v_gene: TRBV7-8
d_gene: .
j_gene: TRBJ2-5
abundance: once

CDR3nt: TGTGCCAGCAGTTATAACAGTGCAACTAATGAAAAACTGTTTTTT
CDR3aa: CASSYNSATNEKLFF
v_gene: TRBV7-9
d_gene: .
j_gene: TRBJ1-4
abundance: .